This TCR beta chain was identified in a study of blood T cell repertoires in COVID-19. Study as a whole: Cohort 3 donors counted as recovered after two negative PCRs, clearance, or resolved symptoms. The United States, Italy and Spain supplied acute and convalescent COVID-19 samples.

Clones were sequenced by immunoSEQ multiplex PCR, and TCRdb holds only the in-frame ones, with some missing. The sample has some 300,000 clones; 70% to 90% are singletons. Living in 24 US areas, the participants were between about 18 and 100 years of age. The CDR3 is 14 amino acids. J was trimmed by 5 bases and V by 5 bases; bases with no gene match: 8. CDR1 and CDR2 (germline): SNHLY, FYNNEI. The origin of this receptor is a woman aged 55-70 years in a cohort exposed to, infected with or recovered from COVID-19 (not recorded which). The chain joins TRBV2 to TRBJ2-7, with TRBD1 identical over 8 bases. Sequencing was performed on PBMCs or T cells enriched from blood (not recorded which). The CDR3 coding sequence is TGTGCCAGCAGTTCCAGGACAGGGACCAACGAGCAGTACTTC. It translates to CASSSRTGTNEQYF.